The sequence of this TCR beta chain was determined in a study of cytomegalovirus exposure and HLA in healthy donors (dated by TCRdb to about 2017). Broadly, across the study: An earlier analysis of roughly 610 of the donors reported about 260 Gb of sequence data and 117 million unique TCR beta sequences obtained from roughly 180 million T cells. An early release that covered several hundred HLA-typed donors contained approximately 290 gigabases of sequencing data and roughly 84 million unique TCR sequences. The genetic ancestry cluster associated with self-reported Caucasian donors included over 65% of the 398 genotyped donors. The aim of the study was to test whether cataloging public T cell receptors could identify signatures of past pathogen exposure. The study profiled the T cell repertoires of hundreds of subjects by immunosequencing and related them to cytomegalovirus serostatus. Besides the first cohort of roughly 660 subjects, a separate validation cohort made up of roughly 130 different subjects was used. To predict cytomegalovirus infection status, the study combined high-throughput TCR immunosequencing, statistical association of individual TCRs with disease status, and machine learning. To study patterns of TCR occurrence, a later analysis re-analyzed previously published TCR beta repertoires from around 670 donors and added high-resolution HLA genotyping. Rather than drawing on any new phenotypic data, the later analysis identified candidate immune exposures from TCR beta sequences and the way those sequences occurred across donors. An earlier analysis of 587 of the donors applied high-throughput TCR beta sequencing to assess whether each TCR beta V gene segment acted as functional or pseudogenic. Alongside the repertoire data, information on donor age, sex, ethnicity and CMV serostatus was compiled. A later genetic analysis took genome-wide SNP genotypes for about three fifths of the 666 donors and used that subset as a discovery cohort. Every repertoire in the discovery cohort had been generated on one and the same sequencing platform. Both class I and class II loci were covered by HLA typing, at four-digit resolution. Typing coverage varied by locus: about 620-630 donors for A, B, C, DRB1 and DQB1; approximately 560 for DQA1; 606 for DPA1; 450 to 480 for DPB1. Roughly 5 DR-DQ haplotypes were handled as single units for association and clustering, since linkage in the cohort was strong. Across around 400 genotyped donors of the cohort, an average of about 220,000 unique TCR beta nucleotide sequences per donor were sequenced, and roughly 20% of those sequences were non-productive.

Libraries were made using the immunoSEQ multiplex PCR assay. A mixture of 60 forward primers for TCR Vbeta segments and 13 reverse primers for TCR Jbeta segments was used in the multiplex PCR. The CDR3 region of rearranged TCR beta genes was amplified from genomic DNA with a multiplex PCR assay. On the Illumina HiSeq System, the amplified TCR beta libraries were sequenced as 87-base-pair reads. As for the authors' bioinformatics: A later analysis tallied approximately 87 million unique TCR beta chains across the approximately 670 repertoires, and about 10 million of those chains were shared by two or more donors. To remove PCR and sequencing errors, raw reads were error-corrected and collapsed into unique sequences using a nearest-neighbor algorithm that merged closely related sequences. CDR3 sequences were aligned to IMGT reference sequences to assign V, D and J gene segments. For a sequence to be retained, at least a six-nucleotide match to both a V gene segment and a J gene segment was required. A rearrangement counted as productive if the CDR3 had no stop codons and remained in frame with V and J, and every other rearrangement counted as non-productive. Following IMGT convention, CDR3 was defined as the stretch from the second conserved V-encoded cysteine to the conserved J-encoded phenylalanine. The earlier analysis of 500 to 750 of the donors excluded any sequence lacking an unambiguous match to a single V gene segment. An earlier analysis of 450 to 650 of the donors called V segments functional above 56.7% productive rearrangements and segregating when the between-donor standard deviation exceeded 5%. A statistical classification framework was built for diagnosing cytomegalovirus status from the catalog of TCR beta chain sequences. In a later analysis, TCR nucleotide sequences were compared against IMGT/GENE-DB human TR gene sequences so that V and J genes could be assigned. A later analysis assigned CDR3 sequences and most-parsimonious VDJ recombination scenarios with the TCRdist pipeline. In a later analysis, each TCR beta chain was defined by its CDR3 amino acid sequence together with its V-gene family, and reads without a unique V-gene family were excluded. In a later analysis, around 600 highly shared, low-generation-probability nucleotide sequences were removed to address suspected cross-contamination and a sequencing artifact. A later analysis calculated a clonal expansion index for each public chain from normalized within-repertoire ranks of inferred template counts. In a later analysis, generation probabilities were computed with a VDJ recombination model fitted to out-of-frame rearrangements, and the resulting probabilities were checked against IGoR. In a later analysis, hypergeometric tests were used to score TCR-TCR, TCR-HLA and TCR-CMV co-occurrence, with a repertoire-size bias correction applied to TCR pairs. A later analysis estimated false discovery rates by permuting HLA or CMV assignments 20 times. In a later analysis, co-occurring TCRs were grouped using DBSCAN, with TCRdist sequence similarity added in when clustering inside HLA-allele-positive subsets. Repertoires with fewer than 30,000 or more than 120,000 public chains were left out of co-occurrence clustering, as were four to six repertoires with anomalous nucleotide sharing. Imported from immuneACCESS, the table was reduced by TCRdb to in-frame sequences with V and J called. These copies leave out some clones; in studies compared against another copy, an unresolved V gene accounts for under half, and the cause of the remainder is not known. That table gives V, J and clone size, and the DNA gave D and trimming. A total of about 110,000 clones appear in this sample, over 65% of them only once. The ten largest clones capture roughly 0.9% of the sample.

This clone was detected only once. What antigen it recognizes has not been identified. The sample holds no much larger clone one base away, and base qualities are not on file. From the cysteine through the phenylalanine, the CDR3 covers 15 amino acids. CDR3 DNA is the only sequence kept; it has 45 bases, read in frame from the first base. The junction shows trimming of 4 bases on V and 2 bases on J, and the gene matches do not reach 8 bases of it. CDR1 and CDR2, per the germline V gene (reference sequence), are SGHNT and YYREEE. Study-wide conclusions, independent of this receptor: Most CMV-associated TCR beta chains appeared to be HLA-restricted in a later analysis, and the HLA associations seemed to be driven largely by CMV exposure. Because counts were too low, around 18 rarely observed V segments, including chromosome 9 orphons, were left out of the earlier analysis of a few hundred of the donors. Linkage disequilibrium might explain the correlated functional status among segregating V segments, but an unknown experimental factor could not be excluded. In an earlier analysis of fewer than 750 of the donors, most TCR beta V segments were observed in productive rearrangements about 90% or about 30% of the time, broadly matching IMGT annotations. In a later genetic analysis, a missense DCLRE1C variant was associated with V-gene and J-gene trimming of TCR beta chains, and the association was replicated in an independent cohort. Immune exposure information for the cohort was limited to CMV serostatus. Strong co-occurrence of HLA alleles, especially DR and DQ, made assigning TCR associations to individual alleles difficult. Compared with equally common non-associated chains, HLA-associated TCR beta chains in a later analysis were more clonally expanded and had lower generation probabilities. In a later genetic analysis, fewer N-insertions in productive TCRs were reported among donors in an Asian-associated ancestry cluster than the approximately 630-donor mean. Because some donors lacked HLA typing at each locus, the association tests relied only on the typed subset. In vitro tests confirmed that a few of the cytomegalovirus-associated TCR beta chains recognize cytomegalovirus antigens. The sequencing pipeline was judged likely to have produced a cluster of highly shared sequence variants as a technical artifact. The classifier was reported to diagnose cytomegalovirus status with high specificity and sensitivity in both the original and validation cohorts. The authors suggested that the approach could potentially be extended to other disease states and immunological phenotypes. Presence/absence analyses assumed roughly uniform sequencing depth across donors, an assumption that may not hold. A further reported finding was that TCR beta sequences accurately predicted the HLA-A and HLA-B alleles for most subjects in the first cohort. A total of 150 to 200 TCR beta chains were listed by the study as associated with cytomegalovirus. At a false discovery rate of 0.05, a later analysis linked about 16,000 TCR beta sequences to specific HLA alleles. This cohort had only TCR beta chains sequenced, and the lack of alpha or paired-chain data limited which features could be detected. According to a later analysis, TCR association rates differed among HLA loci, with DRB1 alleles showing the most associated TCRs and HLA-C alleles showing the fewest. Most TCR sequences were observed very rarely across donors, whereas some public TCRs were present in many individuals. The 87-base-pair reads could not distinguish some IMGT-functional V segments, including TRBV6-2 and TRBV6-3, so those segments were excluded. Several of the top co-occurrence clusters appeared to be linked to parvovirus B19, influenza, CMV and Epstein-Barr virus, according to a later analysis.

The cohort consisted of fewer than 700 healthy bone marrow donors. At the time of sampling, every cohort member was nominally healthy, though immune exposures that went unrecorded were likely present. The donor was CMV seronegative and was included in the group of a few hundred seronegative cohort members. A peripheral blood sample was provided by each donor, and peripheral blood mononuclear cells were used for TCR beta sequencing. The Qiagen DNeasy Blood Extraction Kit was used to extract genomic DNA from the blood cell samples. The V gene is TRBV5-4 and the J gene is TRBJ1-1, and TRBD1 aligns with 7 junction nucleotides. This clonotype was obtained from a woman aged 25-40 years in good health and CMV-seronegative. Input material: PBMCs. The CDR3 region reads CASSMGTAPNTEAFF. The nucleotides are TGTGCCAGCAGCATGGGGACAGCGCCAAACACTGAAGCTTTCTTT.